One and the same sample provided the 25 T cell receptor beta chains below, sequenced in a study of tissue T cells after allogeneic stem cell transplantation. This table comes from immunoSEQ multiplex PCR, and its TCRdb copy is limited to in-frame clones, with some not included. This sample has about 50,000 clones, with 73% found just once. The sample was sorted cells pooled from one or two spleens. The origin of the receptors is a pool of C57BL/6 mice in good health.

This clone has just a few counts. The gene names here belong to mouse. The sequence runs out 1 residue before the end of the CDR3; the remainder is reconstructed from the germline J gene. This chain links TRBV2 with TRBJ2-7; 9 nucleotides agree with TRBD2. CDR1 and CDR2 from the germline V gene are LGHNA and YSYQKL. V lost 6 bases and J lost 0; bases outside the gene matches: 6. The CDR3 is 15 residues long. Incomplete CDR3 DNA: TGTGCCAGCAGAACTGGGGGGTCGAGCTCCTATGAACAGTAC. This encodes CASRTGGSSSYEQY. The CDR3 in full is CASRTGGSSSYEQYF.

In the case of this clone: Any gene name here is a mouse gene name. The CDR3 goes on 1 residue after the read ends, and that part is filled in from the germline J gene. This sample also contains other DNA sequences that code for the same CDR3. The chain links TRBV5 to TRBJ2-1; 9 bases match TRBD2. The CDR3 has 16 residues. CDR1 is LGHNA and CDR2 is YNLKQL in the germline V gene (reference sequence). V lost 0 bases, J lost 0 bases, and 0 bases stayed unmatched. The sequenced CDR3 bases are TGTGCCAGCAGCCAAGACTGGGGGGGTAACTATGCTGAGCAGTTC. Its protein product is CASSQDWGGNYAEQF. The entire CDR3 is CASSQDWGGNYAEQFF.

A note on this clone: Gene names are the mouse ones. The read stops 1 residue short of the end of the CDR3; the missing end is completed from the germline J gene. This chain links TRBV5 with TRBJ2-5, with D tentatively TRBD1 (6 bases). The CDR3 totals 16 residues. V was shortened by 0 bases and J by 0 bases, with 10 bases between the two germline ends. Germline lookup yields CDR1 LGHNA and CDR2 YNLKQL (reference sequence). The CDR3 here is CASSQDRGFNQDTQYF. The CDR3 DNA, read in part, is TGTGCCAGCAGCCAAGATAGGGGGTTTAACCAAGACACCCAGTAC.

As for this clone: The gene names here belong to mouse. The observed sequence ends 1 residue before the CDR3 terminus, with the missing tail filled in from the germline J gene. The chain recombines TRBV15 with TRBJ2-3; 9 nucleotides align to TRBD2. Per germline, CDR1 SGHND and CDR2 FRSKSL. After removal of 6 bases from V and 6 bases from J, the junction contained 4 bases not matched to a gene. The CDR3 covers 13 residues. CDR3 region: CASSLWGGETLYF. The covered CDR3 bases are TGTGCCAGCAGCCTCTGGGGGGGGGAAACGCTGTAT.

On this clone: Genes and germline are mouse. The sequenced fragment ends 1 residue before the CDR3 boundary, so the rest is inferred from the germline J gene. The V gene is TRBV19, the J gene TRBJ2-7; 13 bases align to TRBD2. CDR1 is FNHDT and CDR2 is SITEND in the germline V gene (reference sequence). There are 15 residues in the CDR3. The V gene end was trimmed by 6 bases and the J gene end by 3 bases; junction bases not matched to a gene: 6. CDR3: CASTPRDWGGYEQYF. The covered CDR3 bases are TGTGCCAGCACCCCCCGGGACTGGGGGGGCTATGAACAGTAC.

In the case of this clone: The germline and genes are mouse ones. The sequenced fragment ends 1 residue before the CDR3 boundary, so the rest is inferred from the germline J gene. The rearrangement links TRBV3 to TRBJ1-2, with 10 bases identical to TRBD1. This CDR3 comprises 13 residues. Germline V CDR1 and CDR2: SNHLY, FYNGKV (reference sequence). Trimming took 4 bases from V and 5 from J; bases not matched to a gene: 1. The covered CDR3 bases are TGTGCCAGCAGCTGGGACAGGGGATCCGACTACACC. This encodes CASSWDRGSDYT. From start to end, the CDR3 is CASSWDRGSDYTF.

This clone rates as medium-sized. Gene names denote mouse genes. The read comes to an end 1 residue before the CDR3 does, leaving the germline J gene to fill in the end. This rearrangement joins TRBV2 to TRBJ1-4; D uncertain. Germline V gene data show CDR1 as LGHNA and CDR2 as YSYQKL. V lost 2 bases and J lost 5, with 0 bases in between. The CDR3 length is 11 residues. The CDR3 bases that were read are TGTGCCAGCAGCCAAAACGAAAGATTATTT. This codes for CASSQNERLF. The CDR3 reads in full as CASSQNERLFF. Looking up the rest from reference TRBV2 and TRBJ1-4 gives the full variable domain: DPKIIQKPKYLVAVTGSEKILICEQYLGHNAMYWYRQSAKKPLEFMFSYSYQKLMDNQTASSRFQPQSSKKNHLDLQITALKPDDSATYFCASSQNERLFFGHGTKLSVL.

Details on this clone: Mouse gene names apply. The read is 1 residue too short to cover the CDR3 end, so that end is filled in from the germline J gene. The genes are TRBV13-3 and TRBJ2-5, with D possibly being TRBD2 (6 bases). The CDR3 spans 14 residues. CDR1 NNHDY and CDR2 SYVADS come from the germline V gene. The V end was cut by 0 bases, the J end by 1 base, with 6 bases between. The CDR3 bases that were read are TGTGCCAGCAGTGATGGGGGGGACCAAGACACCCAGTAC. Amino acids: CASSDGGDQDTQY. From start to end, the CDR3 is CASSDGGDQDTQYF.

On this clone: The gene names here belong to mouse. CDR3 DNA, as far as it was read: TGTGCCAGCTCCGGGACAGAAGTCTTC. Translated, it gives CASSGTEVF. The complete CDR3 reads CASSGTEVFF. V is TRBV12-2 and J is TRBJ1-1, with D uncertain. The read gets to within 1 residue of the CDR3 end, and the germline J gene fills in the rest. With 4 bases removed from V and 5 bases from J, the gap between germline ends came to 4 bases. In germline, CDR1 is SGHLS, CDR2 HYDKME. This CDR3 has 10 amino acids.

Remarks on this clone: Mouse gene names apply. The DNA ends 1 residue before the CDR3 does, and the rest of the CDR3 is filled in from the germline J gene. The rearrangement joins TRBV16 to TRBJ2-2; 9 nucleotides agree with TRBD1. The germline V gene has CDR1 SGHSA and CDR2 FRNQAP. V dropped 5 bases and J dropped 3; count of bases not matched to a gene: 4. The CDR3 is made up of 15 amino acids. The chain's CDR3 is CASSLRTGDTGQLYF. The DNA read from the CDR3 is TGTGCAAGCAGCCTCCGGACAGGGGACACCGGGCAGCTCTAC.

On this clone: The gene names here belong to mouse. The read falls 1 residue short of the CDR3 end, and the missing part is taken from the germline J gene. The rearrangement links TRBV2 to TRBJ1-1; TRBD1 matches 8 bases. Germline CDR1 and CDR2: LGHNA and YSYQKL. The trim removed 2 bases at V and 0 bases at J, leaving 8 bases unmatched. The CDR3 length is 17 residues. CDR3 in amino acids: CASSQPPGQGANTEVFF. CDR3 DNA, as far as it was read: TGTGCCAGCAGCCAACCTCCCGGACAGGGCGCAAACACAGAAGTCTTC.

This clone was seen once. The germline and genes are mouse ones. Read coverage stops 1 residue before the CDR3 terminus; the germline J gene supplies the remainder. The rearrangement links TRBV19 to TRBJ1-3; the D gene is possibly TRBD1 (6 bases). V was clipped by 4 bases and J by 3 bases, with 11 bases between them. Germline V lookup: CDR1 FNHDT, CDR2 SITEND (reference sequence). This CDR3 spans 14 amino acids. CDR3 sequence: CASSPNRVGNTLYF. CDR3 bases read: TGTGCCAGCAGTCCTAACAGGGTTGGAAATACGCTCTAT.

Points on this clone: Gene labels here are mouse ones. The sequence runs out 1 residue before the end of the CDR3; the remainder is reconstructed from the germline J gene. The V call is TRBV13-2, the J call TRBJ1-1; no clear D gene. CDR3 length: 13 residues. From germline, CDR1 is NNHNN and CDR2 SYGAGS (reference sequence). Deletions cut 3 bases from V and 0 bases from J, with 6 bases between. This chain's CDR3 is CASGGQANTEVFF. The part of the CDR3 DNA that was read is TGTGCCAGCGGTGGACAAGCAAACACAGAAGTCTTC.

As concerns this clone: Genes and germline are mouse. The sequence runs out 1 residue before the end of the CDR3; the remainder is reconstructed from the germline J gene. The chain uses TRBV15 and TRBJ2-1; the match to TRBD2 covers 10 bases. Losses at the gene ends were 5 bases for V and 3 bases for J; bases not matched to a gene: 4. The CDR3 consists of 15 residues. Germline V CDR1 and CDR2: SGHND, FRSKSL. CDR3 bases read: TGTGCCAGCAGTCTCGGACTGGGGGTCTATGCTGAGCAGTTC. Its translation is CASSLGLGVYAEQF. Given in full, the CDR3 is CASSLGLGVYAEQFF.

With respect to this clone: Mouse gene names and germline throughout. The read ends 1 residue before the CDR3 terminus; that terminus is restored from the germline J gene. This chain joins TRBV19 and TRBJ1-1; 8 bases fit TRBD1. The V gene end was trimmed by 3 bases and the J gene end by 8 bases; junction bases not matched to a gene: 6. The germline V gene has CDR1 FNHDT and CDR2 SITEND (reference sequence). The CDR3 consists of 13 residues. CDR3 bases read: TGTGCCAGCAGTACGGGCAGGGGGCGCGAAGTCTTC. As protein: CASSTGRGREVF. Given in full, the CDR3 is CASSTGRGREVFF.

For this clone: Mouse gene names and germline throughout. The CDR3 end falls 1 residue outside the read, so it is completed with the germline J gene. This sequence joins TRBV3 and TRBJ2-4; 8 bases are shared with TRBD2. CDR1 SNHLY and CDR2 FYNGKV come from the germline V gene (reference sequence). The CDR3 has 15 residues. V dropped 2 bases and J dropped 0; count of bases not matched to a gene: 1. Incomplete CDR3 DNA: TGTGCCAGCAGCTTAAGACTGGGGAGTCAAAACACCTTGTAC. It translates to CASSLRLGSQNTLY. The CDR3 in its entirety is CASSLRLGSQNTLYF.

About this clone itself: These gene names are mouse names. Coverage ceases 1 residue before the CDR3 finishes, and the germline J gene fills in the end. The rearrangement uses TRBV14 and TRBJ1-2; unclear D gene. CDR3 length equals 14 residues. V was cut by 0 bases and J by 0 bases, with 6 bases left in between. Germline V gene sequence: CDR1 SGHDT, CDR2 FRDEAV. This chain's CDR3 is CASSFWGANSDYTF. The sequenced CDR3 bases are TGTGCCAGCAGTTTCTGGGGAGCAAACTCCGACTACACC.

Comments on this clone: All gene names here are mouse names. The read finishes 1 residue shy of the CDR3 end, and the germline J gene is used to complete it. The genes are TRBV3 and TRBJ1-4; TRBD1 matches at 7 bases. The V segment lost 4 bases and the J segment 4 bases; nucleotides outside the gene matches: 0. The germline V gene has CDR1 SNHLY and CDR2 FYNGKV (reference sequence). CDR3 length: 13 amino acids. The CDR3 loop is CASSWDSNERLFF. CDR3 DNA (partial): TGTGCCAGCAGCTGGGACAGCAACGAAAGATTATTT.

About this clone itself: The germline and genes are mouse ones. The read falls 1 residue short of the CDR3 end, and the missing part is taken from the germline J gene. The V and J genes are TRBV26 and TRBJ2-3; a weak D match, TRBD1 (6 bases). Germline-derived CDR1 and CDR2 are KGHPV and FQNQEV (reference sequence). V lost 4 bases to trimming and J lost 0 bases, with 8 bases between them. The length of the CDR3 is 14 residues. Partial CDR3 DNA: TGTGCCAGCAGTCGGGACACTAGTGCAGAAACGCTGTAT. This encodes CASSRDTSAETLY. In full, the CDR3 is CASSRDTSAETLYF.

On this clone: Germline and genes here are mouse. The sequence runs out 1 residue before the end of the CDR3; the remainder is reconstructed from the germline J gene. The chain combines TRBV2 with TRBJ1-5; the D is unclear. V dropped 1 base and J dropped 3 bases, with 1 base sitting between them. Germline values: CDR1 LGHNA, CDR2 YSYQKL. CDR3 size: 12 residues. The CDR3 here is CASSQGNQAPLF. The sequenced CDR3 bases are TGTGCCAGCAGCCAAGGCAACCAGGCTCCGCTT.

In regard to this clone: Gene names refer to mouse genes. Read data end 1 residue before the CDR3 end; the end is taken from the germline J gene. The V gene is TRBV16, the J gene TRBJ1-1; 9 nucleotides match TRBD1. CDR1 SGHSA and CDR2 FRNQAP come from the germline V gene. V lost 0 bases and J lost 7; bases outside the gene matches: 0. The CDR3 length is 13 residues. The sequenced part of the CDR3 DNA is TGTGCAAGCAGCTTAGAGGGACAGGGAGAAGTCTTC. This sequence encodes CASSLEGQGEVF. The full CDR3 is CASSLEGQGEVFF.

This clone was counted only a few times. Gene names and germline match the mouse. The read ends 1 residue before the CDR3 terminus; that terminus is restored from the germline J gene. The chain uses TRBV19 and TRBJ2-7, with D possibly being TRBD1 (6 bases). The V end lost 7 bases, the J end lost 0 bases, and 11 bases lay between the germline ends. CDR1 FNHDT and CDR2 SITEND come from the germline V gene (reference sequence). There are 13 residues in the CDR3. CDR3 DNA, as far as it was read: TGTGCCAGCTCCCGACAGGACTCCTATGAACAGTAC. It is translated as CASSRQDSYEQY. The full CDR3 protein reads CASSRQDSYEQYF.

With regard to this clone: Mouse names are used for the genes. The read terminates 1 residue before the CDR3 end, so the remaining end is supplied by the germline J gene. This chain links TRBV15 with TRBJ2-1; TRBD2 aligns across 9 bases. V lost 3 bases, J lost 4 bases, and 1 base stayed unmatched. The V gene's germline CDR1 is SGHND and CDR2 FRSKSL. The CDR3 consists of 14 residues. Partial CDR3 DNA: TGTGCCAGCAGTTTCTGGGGGGGGTATGCTGAGCAGTTC. It specifies CASSFWGGYAEQF. The whole CDR3 protein reads CASSFWGGYAEQFF.

Notes on this clone: The listed genes are named as in mouse. The read terminates 1 residue before the CDR3 end, so the remaining end is supplied by the germline J gene. This chain links TRBV16 with TRBJ2-2; D may be TRBD1 (6 bases). With 3 bases removed from V and 2 bases from J, the gap between germline ends came to 7 bases. The CDR3 runs to 14 residues. Germline lookup yields CDR1 SGHSA and CDR2 FRNQAP. CDR3 sequence: CASSFQGNTGQLYF. The part of the CDR3 DNA that was read is TGTGCAAGCAGCTTTCAGGGGAACACCGGGCAGCTCTAC.

In regard to this clone: Each gene name is a mouse one. The read finishes 1 residue shy of the CDR3 end, and the germline J gene is used to complete it. The chain has TRBV3 and TRBJ2-2; 8 bases align to TRBD2. The germline V gene has CDR1 SNHLY and CDR2 FYNGKV (reference sequence). This CDR3 has 15 amino acids. V lost 5 bases, J lost 3 bases, and 5 bases stayed unmatched. The CDR3 bases that were read are TGTGCCAGCAGCCTTGGGGGGGGAGACACCGGGCAGCTCTAC. Protein product: CASSLGGGDTGQLY. The whole CDR3 protein is CASSLGGGDTGQLYF.